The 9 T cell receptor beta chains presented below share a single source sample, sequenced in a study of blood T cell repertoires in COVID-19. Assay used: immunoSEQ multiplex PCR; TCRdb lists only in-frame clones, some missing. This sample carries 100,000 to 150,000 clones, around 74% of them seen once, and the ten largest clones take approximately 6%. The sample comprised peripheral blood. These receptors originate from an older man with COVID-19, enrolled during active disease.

This CDR3 reads CATSRDLAGEGEQYF. The CDR3 DNA sequence: TGTGCCACCAGCAGAGATCTGGCGGGAGAGGGGGAGCAGTACTTC. The chain employs TRBV15 and TRBJ2-7; TRBD2 agrees at 7 bases. The germline V gene has CDR1 LNHNV and CDR2 YYDKDF (reference sequence). The CDR3 is 15 residues long. Unmatched junction bases numbered 9, after V lost 0 bases and J lost 7 bases.

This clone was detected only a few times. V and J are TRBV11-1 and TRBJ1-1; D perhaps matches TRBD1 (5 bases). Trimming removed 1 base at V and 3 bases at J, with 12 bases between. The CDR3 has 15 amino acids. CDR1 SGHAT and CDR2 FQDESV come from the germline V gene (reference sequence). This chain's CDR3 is CASSLVSRDYTEAFF. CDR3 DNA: TGTGCCAGCAGCTTAGTGTCCAGGGATTACACTGAAGCTTTCTTT.

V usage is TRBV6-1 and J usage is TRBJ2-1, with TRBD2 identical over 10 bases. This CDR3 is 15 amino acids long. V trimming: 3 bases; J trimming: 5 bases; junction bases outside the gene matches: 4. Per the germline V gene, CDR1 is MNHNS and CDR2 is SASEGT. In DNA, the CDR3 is TGTGCCAGCAGTGACCTAGCGGGAGCTCACAATGAGCAGTTCTTC. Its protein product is CASSDLAGAHNEQFF.

The chain's CDR3 is CASSLNFDSAPQDTQYF. The CDR3 DNA follows: TGCGCCAGCTCCCTCAATTTCGACAGTGCCCCACAAGATACGCAGTATTTT. The rearrangement links TRBV4-3 to TRBJ2-3, with D possibly being TRBD1 (5 bases). The CDR3 is 17 amino acids. The germline CDR1 and CDR2 sequences are LGHNA and YSLEER. V dropped 8 bases and J dropped 5 bases, with 26 bases sitting between them.

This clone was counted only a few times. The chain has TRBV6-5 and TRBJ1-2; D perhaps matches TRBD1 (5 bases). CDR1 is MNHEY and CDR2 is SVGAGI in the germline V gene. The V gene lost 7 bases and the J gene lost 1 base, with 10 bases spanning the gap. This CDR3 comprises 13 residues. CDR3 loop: CASKRDSNYGYTF. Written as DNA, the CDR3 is TGTGCCAGCAAGAGAGACAGTAACTATGGCTACACCTTC.

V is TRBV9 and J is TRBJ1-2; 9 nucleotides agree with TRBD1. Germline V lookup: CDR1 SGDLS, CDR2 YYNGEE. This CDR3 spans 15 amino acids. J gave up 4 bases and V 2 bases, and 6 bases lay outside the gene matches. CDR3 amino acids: CASSVGQGLGYGYTF. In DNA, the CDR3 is TGTGCCAGCAGCGTTGGACAGGGGCTGGGCTATGGCTACACCTTC.

CDR3 sequence (DNA): TGCGCCAGCAGCCAAGCTCAGTGGTACTCGGGGGGAAACACCATATATTTT. Protein sequence: CASSQAQWYSGGNTIYF. This sequence joins TRBV4-1 and TRBJ1-3; D not certain. CDR1 and CDR2 from the germline V gene are MGHRA and YSYEKL. Trimming shortened V by 1 base and J by 4 bases, and 17 bases separated the two germline ends. There are 17 residues in the CDR3.

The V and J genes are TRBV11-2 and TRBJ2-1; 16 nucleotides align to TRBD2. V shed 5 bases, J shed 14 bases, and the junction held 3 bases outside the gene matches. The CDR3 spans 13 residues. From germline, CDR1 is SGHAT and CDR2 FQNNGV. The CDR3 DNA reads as TGTGCCAGCAGCCCGGGGACTAGCGGGAGGGAGTTCTTC. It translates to CASSPGTSGREFF. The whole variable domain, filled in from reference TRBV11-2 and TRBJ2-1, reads EAGVAQSPRYKIIEKRQSVAFWCNPISGHATLYWYQQILGQGPKLLIQFQNNGVVDDSQLPKDRFSAERLKGVDSTLKIQPAKLEDSAVYLCASSPGTSGREFFGPGTRLTVL.

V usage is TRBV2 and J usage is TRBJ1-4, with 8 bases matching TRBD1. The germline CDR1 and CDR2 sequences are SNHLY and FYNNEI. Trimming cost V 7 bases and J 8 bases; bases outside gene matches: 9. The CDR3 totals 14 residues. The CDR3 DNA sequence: TGTGCCAGCACCATAGGGACAGGCTACGAAAAACTGTTTTTT. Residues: CASTIGTGYEKLFF.